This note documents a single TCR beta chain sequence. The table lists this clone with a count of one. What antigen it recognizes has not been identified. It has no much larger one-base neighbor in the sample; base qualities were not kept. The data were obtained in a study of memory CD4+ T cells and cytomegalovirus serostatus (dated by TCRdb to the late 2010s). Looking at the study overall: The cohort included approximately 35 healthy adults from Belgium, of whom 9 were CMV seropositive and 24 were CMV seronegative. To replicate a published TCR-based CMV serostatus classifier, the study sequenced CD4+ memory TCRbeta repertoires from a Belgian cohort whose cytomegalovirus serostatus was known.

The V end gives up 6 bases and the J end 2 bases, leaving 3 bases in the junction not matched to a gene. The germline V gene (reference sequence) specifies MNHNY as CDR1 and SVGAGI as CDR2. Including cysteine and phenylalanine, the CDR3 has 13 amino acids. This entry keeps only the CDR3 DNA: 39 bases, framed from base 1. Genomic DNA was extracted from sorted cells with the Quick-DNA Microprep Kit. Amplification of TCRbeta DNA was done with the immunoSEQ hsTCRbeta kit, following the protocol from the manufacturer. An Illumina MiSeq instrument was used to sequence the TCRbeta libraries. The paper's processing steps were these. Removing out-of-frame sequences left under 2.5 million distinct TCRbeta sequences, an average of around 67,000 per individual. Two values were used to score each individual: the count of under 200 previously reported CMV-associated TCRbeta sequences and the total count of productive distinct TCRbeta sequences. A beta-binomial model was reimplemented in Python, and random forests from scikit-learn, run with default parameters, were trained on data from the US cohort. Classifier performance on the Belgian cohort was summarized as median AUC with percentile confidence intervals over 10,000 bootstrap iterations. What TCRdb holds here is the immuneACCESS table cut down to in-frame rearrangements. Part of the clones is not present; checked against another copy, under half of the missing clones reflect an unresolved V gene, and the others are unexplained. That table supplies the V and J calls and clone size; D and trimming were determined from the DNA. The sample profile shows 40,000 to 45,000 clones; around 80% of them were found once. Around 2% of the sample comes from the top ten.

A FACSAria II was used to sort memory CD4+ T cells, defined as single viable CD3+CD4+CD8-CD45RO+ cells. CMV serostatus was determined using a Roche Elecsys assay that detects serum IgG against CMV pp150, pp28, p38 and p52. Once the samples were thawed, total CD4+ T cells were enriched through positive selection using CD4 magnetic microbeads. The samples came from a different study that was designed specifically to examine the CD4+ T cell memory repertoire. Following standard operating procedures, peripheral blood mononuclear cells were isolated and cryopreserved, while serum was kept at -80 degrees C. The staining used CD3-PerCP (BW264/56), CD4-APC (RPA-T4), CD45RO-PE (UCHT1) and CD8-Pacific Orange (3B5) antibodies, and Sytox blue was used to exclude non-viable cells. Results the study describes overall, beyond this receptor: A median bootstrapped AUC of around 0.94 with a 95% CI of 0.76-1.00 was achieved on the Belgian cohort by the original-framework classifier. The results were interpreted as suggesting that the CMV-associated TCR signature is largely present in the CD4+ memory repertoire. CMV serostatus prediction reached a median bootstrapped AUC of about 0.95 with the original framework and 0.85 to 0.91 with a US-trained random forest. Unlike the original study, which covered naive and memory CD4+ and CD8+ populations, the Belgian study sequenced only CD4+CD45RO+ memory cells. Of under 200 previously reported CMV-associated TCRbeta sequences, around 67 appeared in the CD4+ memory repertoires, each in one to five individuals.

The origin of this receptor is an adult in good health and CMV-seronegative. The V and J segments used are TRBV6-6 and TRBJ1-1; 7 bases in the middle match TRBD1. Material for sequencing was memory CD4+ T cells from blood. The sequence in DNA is TGTGCCAGCAGCCGGACAGGTAACACTGAAGCTTTCTTT. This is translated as CASSRTGNTEAFF.